The 11 T cell receptor beta chains below all came from one sample that was sequenced in a study of T-cell memory formation after mild COVID-19. Each CDR3 protein is one row after TCRdb ran MiXCR on the 5' RACE reads. The table includes 200,000 to 300,000 distinct CDR3 sequences, approximately 9% detected once. Sequenced material: PBMCs or a T cell subset sorted from them (not recorded which). These receptors all come from a man between 18 and 35 years old who had mild COVID-19 (a few samples of this study predate the infection). Cell type and time point are not known.

This clonotype was seen only a few times. This chain connects TRBV27 to TRBJ1-2; D possibly corresponds to TRBD1 (6 bases). Germline CDR1 reads MNHEY; CDR2 reads SMNVEV (reference sequence). This CDR3 contains 15 residues. Trimming cost V 6 bases and J 3 bases, with 17 bases left between them. CDR3 in DNA: TGTGCCAGCAGCCCGACGGGGGCGGTTCACTATGGCTACACCTTC. Its translation: CASSPTGAVHYGYTF.

The chain is built from TRBV6-5 and TRBJ2-1, with 9 bases fitting TRBD2. The CDR3 consists of 16 residues. Per the germline V gene, CDR1 is MNHEY and CDR2 is SVGAGI. V lost 5 bases to trimming and J lost 8 bases; unmatched junction nucleotides: 13. CDR3 region: CASSISGGSGSDEQFF. The CDR3 DNA follows: TGTGCCAGCAGTATTAGCGGGGGCAGTGGTTCGGATGAGCAGTTCTTC.

The chain joins TRBV12-3 or TRBV12-4 to TRBJ2-1; the match to TRBD2 covers 7 bases. The CDR3 has 15 amino acids. Germline trimming cut 4 bases from V and 8 bases from J; bases unmatched to any gene: 11. CDR3 in amino acids: CASSSRGSGADEQFF. As DNA, the CDR3 is TGTGCCAGCAGTTCCCGCGGGAGCGGGGCTGATGAGCAGTTCTTC.

CDR3 nucleotides: TGTGCCAGCAGTTTAGGGAGCGGGGGGGCTCCAGAGACCCAGTACTTC. It yields the protein CASSLGSGGAPETQYF. The rearrangement uses TRBV27 and TRBJ2-5; 10 nucleotides agree with TRBD2. Trimming at V came to 2 bases and at J to 4 bases, leaving 7 bases not matched to a gene. CDR3 length equals 16 residues. Germline assignment: CDR1 MNHEY and CDR2 SMNVEV (reference sequence).

The V call is TRBV6-2 or TRBV6-3, the J call TRBJ2-1; D not resolved. This CDR3 is 11 amino acids long. Trimming shortened V by 6 bases and J by 5 bases, and 5 bases separated the two germline ends. Germline CDR1 is MNHEY and CDR2 is SVGEGT. CDR3 amino acids: CASRRHNEQFF. In DNA, the CDR3 is TGTGCCAGCAGGCGGCACAATGAGCAGTTCTTC.

This clonotype was counted between two and nine times. This chain links TRBV5-1 with TRBJ2-3, with 9 bases fitting TRBD1. There are 15 residues in the CDR3. Germline loops: CDR1 SGHRS, CDR2 YFSETQ. The junction had 6 bases not matched to a gene; V was cut back by 2 bases and J by 5 bases. Here the CDR3 reads CASSFGTGIGDTQYF. Here the CDR3 DNA reads TGCGCCAGCAGCTTTGGGACAGGGATCGGAGATACGCAGTATTTT. Full variable domain (outside the CDR3, taken from reference TRBV5-1 and TRBJ2-3): KAGVTQTPRYLIKTRGQQVTLSCSPISGHRSVSWYQQTPGQGLQFLFEYFSETQRNKGNFPGRFSGRQFSNSRSEMNVSTLELGDSALYLCASSFGTGIGDTQYFGPGTRLTVL.

This clonotype was recorded a few times. The rearrangement joins TRBV9 to TRBJ1-5; D is perhaps TRBD1 (5 bases). Trimming shortened V by 0 bases and J by 5 bases, and 9 bases separated the two germline ends. This CDR3 has 14 residues. Germline V CDR1 and CDR2: SGDLS, YYNGEE. CDR3 sequence reads: CASSVGQGYQPQHF. In DNA form, the CDR3 reads TGTGCCAGCAGCGTAGGCCAGGGCTATCAGCCCCAGCATTTT.

The V gene is TRBV2, the J gene TRBJ1-1, with unresolved D. Trimming cost V 7 bases and J 2 bases, with 11 bases left between them. In germline, CDR1 is SNHLY, CDR2 FYNNEI. This CDR3 has 13 residues. For the CDR3, the DNA is TGTGCCAGCACCCCGGCCCCTAACACTGAAGCTTTCTTT. Residues: CASTPAPNTEAFF.

There are a few counts of this clonotype. Germline is not matched at one junction end, which may reflect a read error. This rearrangement joins TRBV3-1 to TRBJ2-1; TRBD1 agrees at 9 bases. Germline V gives CDR1 LGHDT, CDR2 YNNKEL (reference sequence). This CDR3 has 12 residues. CDR3: CASSQGDRAGTF. The CDR3 DNA follows: TGTGCCAGCAGCCAAGGGGACAGGGCGGGGACCTTC.

This clonotype has at least ten counts. V is TRBV20-1 and J is TRBJ1-3, with D unresolved. Germline CDR1 is DFQATT and CDR2 is SNEGSKA (reference sequence). The CDR3 extends over 11 amino acids. Trimming took 3 bases from V and 4 from J, leaving 4 bases between them. CDR3 sequence reads: CSASTGNTIYF. In DNA, the CDR3 is TGCAGTGCTAGTACCGGAAACACCATATATTTT.

The chain links TRBV18 to TRBJ2-3, with unresolved D. This CDR3 is 16 amino acids long. Germline lookup yields CDR1 KGHSH and CDR2 LQKENI. Trimming took 3 bases from V and 0 from J, leaving 13 bases between them. The CDR3 nucleotides read TGTGCCAGCTCACCCATTAGGAGTGTTAGCACAGATACGCAGTATTTT. Translation: CASSPIRSVSTDTQYF. The full variable domain, with the rest looked up from reference TRBV18 and TRBJ2-3, is NAGVMQNPRHLVRRRGQEARLRCSPMKGHSHVYWYRQLPEEGLKFMVYLQKENIIDESGMPKERFSAEFPKEGPSILRIQQVVRGDSAAYFCASSPIRSVSTDTQYFGPGTRLTVL.